These 14 T cell receptor beta chains originate from one sample sequenced in a study of blood T cell repertoires in COVID-19. Assay used: immunoSEQ multiplex PCR; TCRdb lists only in-frame clones, some missing. The sample includes 260,000 or so clones, around 88% seen only once; the top ten take over 1%. The sample consisted of PBMCs or T cells enriched from blood (not recorded which). The receptors shown here come from a woman in her forties with acute COVID-19.

The table lists this clone with a few counts. The chain employs TRBV4-2 and TRBJ2-7; 9 bases fit TRBD2. CDR1 is LGHNA, CDR2 YNFKEQ, per germline. After removal of 1 base from V and 6 bases from J, the junction contained 7 bases not matched to a gene. This CDR3 region has 15 residues. The CDR3, as DNA: TGTGCCAGCAGCCAAGGGGTAGCGGGAGAGGGCGAGCAGTACTTC. This translates into CASSQGVAGEGEQYF.

The rearrangement uses TRBV28 and TRBJ1-2, with a weak D call TRBD1 (5 bases). V shed 7 bases and J shed 3 bases, with 12 bases lying between them. CDR1 and CDR2 (germline): MDHEN, SYDVKM. This CDR3 is built from 13 residues. The CDR3 bases are TGTGCCAGCACCATTGGGGGGGACTATGGCTACACCTTC. This sequence encodes CASTIGGDYGYTF.

CDR3 amino acids: CASSEASAGGREAFF. The CDR3, as DNA: TGTGCCAGCAGTGAAGCCTCGGCGGGGGGGCGCGAAGCTTTCTTT. V usage is TRBV6-1 and J usage is TRBJ1-1; possibly TRBD1 for D (6 bases). The V end was cut by 0 bases, the J end by 8 bases, with 16 bases between. Germline V gene data show CDR1 as MNHNS and CDR2 as SASEGT. The CDR3 covers 15 residues.

V and J are TRBV24-1 and TRBJ2-1; 9 bases map to TRBD2. This CDR3 is 17 amino acids long. The junction had 12 bases not matched to a gene; V was cut back by 4 bases and J by 6 bases. From germline, CDR1 is KGHDR and CDR2 SFDVKD. In nucleotides, the CDR3 is TGTGCCACCAGTGACTTCGATCTAGCGGGGTCTGGCAATGAGCAGTTCTTC. Protein product: CATSDFDLAGSGNEQFF.

This clone has more than one count but fewer than ten. The chain carries TRBV30 and TRBJ1-5, with unresolved D. Per the germline V gene, CDR1 is GTSNPN and CDR2 is SVGIG (reference sequence). CDR3 length: 13 amino acids. Trimming removed 0 bases at V and 6 bases at J, with 9 bases between. DNA for the CDR3: TGTGCCTGGAGTGTCAAGAGGGCTCAGCCCCAGCATTTT. Translated, it gives CAWSVKRAQPQHF.

The chain links TRBV9 to TRBJ2-1; no reliable D call. V dropped 0 bases and J dropped 4 bases, with 11 bases sitting between them. CDR3 length: 15 residues. The germline V gene has CDR1 SGDLS and CDR2 YYNGEE. The CDR3 DNA is TGTGCCAGCAGCGTAGTCGGGTCTTTTTACAATGAGCAGTTCTTC. The encoded protein is CASSVVGSFYNEQFF.

This chain joins TRBV21-1 and TRBJ2-7; the table assigns TRBD1, which was not confirmed against the DNA. TRBV21-1 is classified as a pseudogene. There are 16 residues in the CDR3. CDR3 coding DNA: TGTGCCAGCAGCAAAAAAGGGGTACACAGGGCCTACGAGCAGTACTTC. Protein sequence: CASSKKGVHRAYEQYF.

This clone was observed at least ten times. The chain couples TRBV7-9 to TRBJ1-3; 8 bases fit TRBD1. The CDR3 is made up of 16 amino acids. Germline CDR1 is SEHNR and CDR2 is FQNEAQ (reference sequence). The junction had 3 bases not matched to a gene; V was cut back by 1 base and J by 1 base. CDR3 in amino acids: CASSLGTGFSGNTIYF. The CDR3 DNA reads as TGTGCCAGCAGCTTAGGGACAGGGTTTTCTGGAAACACCATATATTTT.

The sample holds one count of this clone. This chain connects TRBV30 to TRBJ1-5; D remains ambiguous. Germline V gene sequence: CDR1 GTSNPN, CDR2 SVGIG (reference sequence). The germline V and J ends were trimmed by 0 bases and 3 bases, with 12 bases remaining between them. The length of the CDR3 is 15 residues. In nucleotides, the CDR3 is TGTGCCTGGAGTGTAACGGTCCGGGACAATCAGCCCCAGCATTTT. This translates into CAWSVTVRDNQPQHF.

This clone was found a few times. The chain employs TRBV28 and TRBJ1-2, with 7 bases that match TRBD1. Germline CDR1 MDHEN, CDR2 SYDVKM. Trimming at V came to 3 bases and at J to 0 bases, leaving 1 base not matched to a gene. CDR3 length: 14 residues. The CDR3 sequence is CASSFGTANYGYTF. The CDR3 nucleotides are TGTGCCAGCAGTTTCGGGACAGCTAACTATGGCTACACCTTC.

The V call is TRBV19, the J call TRBJ1-1, with 7 bases aligning to TRBD1. This CDR3 spans 15 amino acids. The V gene's germline CDR1 is LNHDA and CDR2 SQIVND (reference sequence). Germline trimming cut 3 bases from V and 4 bases from J; bases unmatched to any gene: 8. CDR3 in amino acids: CASSILGTAPTEAFF. The DNA for the CDR3 is TGTGCCAGTAGTATTTTAGGGACAGCCCCCACTGAAGCTTTCTTT.

V usage is TRBV19 and J usage is TRBJ1-3; 9 bases map to TRBD1. The CDR3 consists of 16 residues. Germline values: CDR1 LNHDA, CDR2 SQIVND (reference sequence). J gave up 3 bases and V 3 bases, and 6 bases lay outside the gene matches. CDR3 amino acids: CASSIKGQGVGNTIYF. CDR3 DNA: TGTGCCAGTAGTATTAAGGGACAGGGAGTTGGAAACACCATATATTTT.

The chain couples TRBV2 to TRBJ1-2; 10 nucleotides agree with TRBD1. The CDR3 is 14 residues long. The V segment lost 0 bases and the J segment 14 bases; nucleotides outside the gene matches: 9. Germline values: CDR1 SNHLY, CDR2 FYNNEI. The CDR3, as DNA: TGTGCCAGCAGTGAAGCGCTTCGAGGACAGGGGGAGACCTTC. It translates to CASSEALRGQGETF.

This clone was recorded only once. The chain has TRBV7-2 and TRBJ2-1; D remains unclear. Germline V gives CDR1 SGHTA, CDR2 FQGNSA. This CDR3 region has 14 residues. With 4 bases removed from V and 3 bases from J, the gap between germline ends came to 10 bases. In DNA, the CDR3 is TGTGCCAGCAGCTACAGCCAGCTCTACAATGAGCAGTTCTTC. Residues: CASSYSQLYNEQFF.